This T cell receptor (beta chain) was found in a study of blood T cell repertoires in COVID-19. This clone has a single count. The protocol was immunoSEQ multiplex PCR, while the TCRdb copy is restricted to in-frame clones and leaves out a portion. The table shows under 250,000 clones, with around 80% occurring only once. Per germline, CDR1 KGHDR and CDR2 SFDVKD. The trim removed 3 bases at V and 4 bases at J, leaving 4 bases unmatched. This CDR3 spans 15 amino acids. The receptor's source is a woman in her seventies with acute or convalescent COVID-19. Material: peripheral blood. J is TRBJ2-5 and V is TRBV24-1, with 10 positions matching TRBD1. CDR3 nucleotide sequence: TGTGCCACCAGTGATCCACGGACAGGGGGAGAGACCCAGTACTTC. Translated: CATSDPRTGGETQYF.